The T cell receptor beta chain described here comes from a study of human T cells and chemical hapten exposure. Time point in this sample: pre-sensitization, week 0. Treatment noted: therapeutic diphenylcyclopropenone sensitization with weekly scalp DPC. The authors' total RNA extraction used unfractionated whole blood. TCRdb re-derived calls from the RACE reads in MiXCR, one entry per CDR3 protein. Of more than 150,000 distinct CDR3 sequences listed, 30% are singletons. This clonotype has ten or more counts. The sequence was collected from a woman in her twenties or thirties with alopecia areata. Some clones in this sample may be carry-over from other donors' samples. The sequencing here drew on whole blood, taken in connection with sensitization to the hapten diphenylcyclopropenone (DPC).

CDR3 amino acids: CASSSRTGRPEAFF. CDR3 nucleotide sequence: TGTGCCAGCAGCTCCCGGACAGGGAGGCCTGAAGCTTTCTTT. The J gene is TRBJ1-1, the V gene TRBV7-9; 8 nucleotides line up with TRBD1. The germline CDR1 and CDR2 sequences are SEHNR and FQNEAQ (reference sequence). This CDR3 spans 14 amino acids. The trim removed 4 bases at V and 6 bases at J, leaving 7 bases unmatched.